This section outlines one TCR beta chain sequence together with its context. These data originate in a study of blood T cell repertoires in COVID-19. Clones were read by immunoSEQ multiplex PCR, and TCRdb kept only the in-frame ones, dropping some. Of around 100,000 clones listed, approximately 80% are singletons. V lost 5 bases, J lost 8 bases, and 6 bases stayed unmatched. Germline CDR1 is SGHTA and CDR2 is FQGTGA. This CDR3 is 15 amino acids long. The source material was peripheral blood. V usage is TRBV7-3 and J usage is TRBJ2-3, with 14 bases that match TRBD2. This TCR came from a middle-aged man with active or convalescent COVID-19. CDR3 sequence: CASSHGTSGSGTQYF. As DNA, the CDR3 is TGTGCCAGCAGCCACGGGACTAGCGGGAGTGGTACGCAGTATTTT.